The 7 T cell receptor beta chains listed next were all sequenced from one sample in a study of blood T cells in healthy people across ages. With a J-beta primer mix and a sample-barcoded 5' primer, a second PCR ran about 7 to 11 cycles. One entry per CDR3 protein, called by TCRdb with MiXCR from the 5' RACE reads. The data contain under 750,000 distinct CDR3 sequences, 40% to 55% of them seen just once; the ten biggest clones take up 20% to 25%. The specimen sequenced was blood. The source of these receptors is a man aged 80 or over in good health.

A single count supports this clonotype. With a much larger clone just one base away, this may be a read error. V gene TRBV18 combines with J gene TRBJ2-1; D is possibly TRBD1 (6 bases). Germline CDR1 is KGHSH and CDR2 is LQKENI. The V gene lost 3 bases and the J gene lost 10 bases, with 13 bases spanning the gap. CDR3 size: 13 residues. The CDR3 sequence: CASSPQAGDEQFF. CDR3 DNA sequence: TGTGCCAGCTCACCCCAGGCAGGGGACGAGCAGTTCTTC.

This chain links TRBV4-3 with TRBJ1-2; 7 nucleotides align to TRBD1. The junction had 5 bases not matched to a gene; V was cut back by 4 bases and J by 0 bases. This CDR3 has 15 amino acids. The germline V gene encodes CDR1 LGHNA and CDR2 YSLEER. The CDR3 loop is CASSRGGQPNYGYTF. As DNA, the CDR3 is TGCGCCAGCAGCCGGGGGGGACAGCCTAACTATGGCTACACCTTC.

V is TRBV7-9 and J is TRBJ1-1; 7 nucleotides match TRBD1. Germline CDR1 and CDR2: SEHNR and FQNEAQ (reference sequence). This CDR3 has 14 amino acids. The ends lost 4 bases at V and 3 bases at J; junction bases unmatched: 5. The CDR3 DNA reads TGTGCCAGCAGCTCTCGTCAGGGGGACACTGAAGCTTTCTTT. Translating gives CASSSRQGDTEAFF.

The sample holds a few counts of this clonotype. Possible read error: a much larger clone is one base away. This chain uses TRBV6-6 with TRBJ2-5; no firm D call. CDR3 length: 14 residues. Germline loops: CDR1 MNHNY, CDR2 SVGAGI (reference sequence). The V and J ends lost 5 bases and 11 bases respectively, with 21 bases between them. CDR3 residues: CASSPDLTVLSQYF. CDR3 nucleotide sequence: TGTGCCAGCAGTCCGGACCTTACAGTTCTTTCGCAGTACTTC.

V usage is TRBV20-1 and J usage is TRBJ1-5, with D unresolved. The CDR3 has 15 residues. The V end was cut by 0 bases, the J end by 0 bases, with 9 bases between. Per germline, CDR1 DFQATT and CDR2 SNEGSKA (reference sequence). The CDR3 DNA reads TGCAGTGCTAGAGATCCCAATTATAGCAATCAGCCCCAGCATTTT. Translation gives CSARDPNYSNQPQHF.

The genes are TRBV3-1 and TRBJ1-4, with 10 bases lining up with TRBD1. Per the germline V gene, CDR1 is LGHDT and CDR2 is YNNKEL (reference sequence). CDR3 length equals 15 residues. Trimming removed 3 bases from V and 7 bases from J; junction bases left unmatched: 5. CDR3: CASSQLGQGGEKLFF. The CDR3 bases are TGTGCCAGCAGCCAGCTCGGACAGGGGGGTGAAAAACTGTTTTTT. The full variable domain, its missing parts supplied by reference TRBV3-1 and TRBJ1-4, is DTAVSQTPKYLVTQMGNDKSIKCEQNLGHDTMYWYKQDSKKFLKIMFSYNNKELIINETVPNRFSPKSPDKAHLNLHINSLELGDSAVYFCASSQLGQGGEKLFFGSGTQLSVL.

The chain has TRBV18 and TRBJ2-2, with D uncertain. The V and J ends lost 2 bases and 3 bases respectively, with 4 bases between them. Germline CDR1 and CDR2: KGHSH and LQKENI. The CDR3 totals 13 residues. CDR3 region: CASSPRDTGELFF. CDR3 in DNA: TGTGCCAGCTCACCAAGGGACACCGGGGAGCTGTTTTTT.